This TCR beta chain derives from a study of blood T cell repertoires in COVID-19. Study details: T cells, B-cell-depleted T cells, or PBMCs provided the cDNA or gDNA that served as material.

Trimming removed 5 bases at V and 5 bases at J, with 18 bases between. Germline CDR1 ENHRY, CDR2 SYGVKD. The CDR3 sequence is 15 residues long. This clone was recorded a few times. As processed by the authors: Counts of nucleated cells, estimated from reference gene primer amplification, were obtained. Profiled with immunoSEQ multiplex PCR; TCRdb holds only in-frame clones, not every one. Clonal size and the V and J genes are those of that table, whereas D and trimming came from the DNA. The sample has fewer than 55,000 clones, around 65% seen once. The chain employs TRBV10-3 and TRBJ2-5, with D possibly TRBD2 on 5 matching bases. The sequenced sample consisted of peripheral blood. The TCR was taken from a woman in her seventies with acute or convalescent COVID-19. The CDR3 here is CAISRGHNVGETQYF. CDR3 nucleotide sequence: TGTGCCATCAGTCGAGGGCACAATGTAGGGGAGACCCAGTACTTC.